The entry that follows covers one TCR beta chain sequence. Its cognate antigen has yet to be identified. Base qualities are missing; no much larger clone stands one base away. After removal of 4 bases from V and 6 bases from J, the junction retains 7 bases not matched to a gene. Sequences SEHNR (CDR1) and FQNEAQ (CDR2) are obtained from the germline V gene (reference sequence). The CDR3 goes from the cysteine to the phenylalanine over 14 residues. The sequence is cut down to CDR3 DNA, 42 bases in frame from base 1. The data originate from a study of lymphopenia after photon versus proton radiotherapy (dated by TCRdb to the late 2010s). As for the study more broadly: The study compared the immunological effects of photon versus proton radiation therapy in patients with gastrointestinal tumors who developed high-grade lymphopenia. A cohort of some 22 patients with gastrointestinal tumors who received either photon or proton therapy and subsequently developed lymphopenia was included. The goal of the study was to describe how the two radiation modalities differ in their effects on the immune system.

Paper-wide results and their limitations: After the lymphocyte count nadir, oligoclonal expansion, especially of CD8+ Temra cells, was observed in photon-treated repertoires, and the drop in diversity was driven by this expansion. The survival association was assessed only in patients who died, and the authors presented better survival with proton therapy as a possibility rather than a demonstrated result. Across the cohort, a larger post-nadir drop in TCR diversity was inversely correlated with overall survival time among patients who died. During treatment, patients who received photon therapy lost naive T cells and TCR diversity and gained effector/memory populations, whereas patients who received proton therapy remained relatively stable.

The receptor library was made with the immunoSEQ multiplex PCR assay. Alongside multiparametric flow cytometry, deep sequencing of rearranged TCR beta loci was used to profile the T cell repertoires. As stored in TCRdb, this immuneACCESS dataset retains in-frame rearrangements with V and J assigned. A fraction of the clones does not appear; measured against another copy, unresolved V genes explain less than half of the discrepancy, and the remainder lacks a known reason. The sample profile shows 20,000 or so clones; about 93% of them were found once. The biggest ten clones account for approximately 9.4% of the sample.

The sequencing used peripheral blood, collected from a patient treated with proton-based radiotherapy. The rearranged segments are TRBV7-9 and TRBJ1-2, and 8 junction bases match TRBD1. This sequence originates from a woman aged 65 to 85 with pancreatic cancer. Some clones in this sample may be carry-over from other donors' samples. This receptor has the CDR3 CASSSGQGGDGYTF. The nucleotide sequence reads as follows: TGTGCCAGCAGCTCCGGACAGGGCGGCGATGGCTACACCTTC.